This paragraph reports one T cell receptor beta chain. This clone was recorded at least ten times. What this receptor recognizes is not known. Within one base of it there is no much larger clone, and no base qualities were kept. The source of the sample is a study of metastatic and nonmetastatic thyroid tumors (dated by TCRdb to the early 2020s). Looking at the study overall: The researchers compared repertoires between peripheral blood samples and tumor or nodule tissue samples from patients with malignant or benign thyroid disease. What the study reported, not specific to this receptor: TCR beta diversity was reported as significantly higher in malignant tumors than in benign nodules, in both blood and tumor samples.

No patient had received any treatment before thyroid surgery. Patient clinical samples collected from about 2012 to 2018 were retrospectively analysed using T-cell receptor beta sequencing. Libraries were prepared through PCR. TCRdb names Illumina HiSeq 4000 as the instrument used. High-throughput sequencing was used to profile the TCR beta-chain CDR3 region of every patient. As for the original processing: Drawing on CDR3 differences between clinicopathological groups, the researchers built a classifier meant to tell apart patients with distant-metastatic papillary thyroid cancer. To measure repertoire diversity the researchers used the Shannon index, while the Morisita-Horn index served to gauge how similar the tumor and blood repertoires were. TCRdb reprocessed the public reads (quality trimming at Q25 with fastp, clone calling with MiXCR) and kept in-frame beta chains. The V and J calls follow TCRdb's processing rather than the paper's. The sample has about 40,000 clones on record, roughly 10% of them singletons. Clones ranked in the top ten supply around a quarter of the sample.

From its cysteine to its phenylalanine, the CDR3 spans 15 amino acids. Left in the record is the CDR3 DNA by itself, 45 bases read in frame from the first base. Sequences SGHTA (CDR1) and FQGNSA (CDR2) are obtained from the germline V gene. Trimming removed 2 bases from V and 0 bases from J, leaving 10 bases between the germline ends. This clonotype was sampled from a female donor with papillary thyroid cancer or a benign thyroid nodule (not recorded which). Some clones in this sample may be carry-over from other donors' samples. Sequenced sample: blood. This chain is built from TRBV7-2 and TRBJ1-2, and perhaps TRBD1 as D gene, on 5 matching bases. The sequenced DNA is TGTGCCAGCAGCTTATTCAAGGGGTCTAACTATGGCTACACCTTC. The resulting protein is CASSLFKGSNYGYTF.